A single sample is the source of the 12 T cell receptor beta chains below, sequenced in a study of PD-L1 blockade in urothelial cancer. The data were produced by immunoSEQ multiplex PCR, yet TCRdb's version contains in-frame clones alone and is incomplete. The table records around 80,000 clones, less than 95% of them present only once. Time point of the sample: peripheral blood 6 weeks after treatment start. The sample was PBMCs, taken around atezolizumab (anti-PD-L1) treatment. These receptors were obtained from a woman aged 80 or over with urothelial cancer.

In nucleotides, the CDR3 is TGCGCCAGCAGCTTAAACAGGGGTAGTGAAAAACTGTTTTTT. Residues: CASSLNRGSEKLFF. This chain joins TRBV5-1 and TRBJ1-4; 7 bases are shared with TRBD1. The junction had 5 bases not matched to a gene; V was cut back by 2 bases and J by 7 bases. The V gene's germline CDR1 is SGHRS and CDR2 YFSETQ. This CDR3 comprises 14 residues.

The chain is built from TRBV6-1 and TRBJ2-1, with TRBD1 identical over 8 bases. Trimming cost V 4 bases and J 9 bases; bases outside gene matches: 8. CDR1 and CDR2 from the germline V gene are MNHNS and SASEGT. The length of the CDR3 is 14 residues. Here the CDR3 reads CASSVLQGVGEQFF. Written as DNA, the CDR3 is TGTGCCAGCAGTGTTCTACAGGGGGTGGGTGAGCAGTTCTTC.

The chain employs TRBV5-1 and TRBJ2-1, with 7 bases fitting TRBD1. CDR1 is SGHRS and CDR2 is YFSETQ in the germline V gene. The CDR3 has 12 amino acids. The junction had 2 bases not matched to a gene; V was cut back by 2 bases and J by 9 bases. In DNA, the CDR3 is TGCGCCAGCAGCTTCCAGGGGGTTGAGCAGTTCTTC. Protein product: CASSFQGVEQFF.

The chain couples TRBV4-2 to TRBJ1-6; 11 bases are a match to TRBD1. In germline, CDR1 is LGHNA, CDR2 YNFKEQ. The CDR3 spans 15 residues. The V segment lost 0 bases and the J segment 10 bases; nucleotides outside the gene matches: 2. This CDR3 is CASSQEGTGGSPLHF. As DNA, the CDR3 is TGTGCCAGCAGCCAAGAGGGGACAGGGGGATCACCCCTCCACTTT.

This chain links TRBV9 with TRBJ2-3; TRBD1 aligns across 8 bases. CDR1 is SGDLS, CDR2 YYNGEE, per germline. V dropped 4 bases and J dropped 4; count of bases not matched to a gene: 8. The CDR3 has 15 residues. The CDR3 DNA reads TGTGCCAGCAGCCTTGACAGGGGCCGACCAGATACGCAGTATTTT. This translates into CASSLDRGRPDTQYF.

The rearrangement joins TRBV5-6 to TRBJ1-2; 11 bases map to TRBD1. Trimming removed 4 bases from V and 4 bases from J; junction bases left unmatched: 6. Germline loops: CDR1 SGHDT, CDR2 YYEEEE. The CDR3 spans 15 residues. The CDR3 spells CASSGGQGAPYGYTF. The CDR3 bases are TGTGCCAGCAGCGGAGGACAGGGGGCGCCCTATGGCTACACCTTC.

The chain couples TRBV7-2 to TRBJ2-7; D is unresolved. The germline CDR1 and CDR2 sequences are SGHTA and FQGNSA. V lost 6 bases to trimming and J lost 2 bases, with 14 bases between them. The CDR3 spans 14 residues. DNA of the CDR3: TGTGCCAGCAGGATGGGCCGGCCACCCTACGAGCAGTACTTC. Amino acids: CASRMGRPPYEQYF.

Of note for this clone: Other DNA sequences in this specimen translate into the identical CDR3. This sequence joins TRBV27 and TRBJ2-7; D perhaps matches TRBD2 (5 bases). Trimming took off 6 bases at V and 2 bases at J, with 14 bases between the two ends. The CDR3 covers 14 residues. From germline, CDR1 is MNHEY and CDR2 SMNVEV (reference sequence). The CDR3 is CASSRTGDPYEQYF. The DNA of the CDR3 is TGTGCCAGCAGCCGAACCGGGGATCCCTACGAGCAGTACTTC.

This clone was detected once. The chain employs TRBV19 and TRBJ2-7, with 8 nucleotides matching TRBD1. The CDR3 has 15 residues. After removal of 2 bases from V and 6 bases from J, the junction contained 9 bases not matched to a gene. CDR1 and CDR2 (germline): LNHDA, SQIVND (reference sequence). The CDR3, as DNA: TGTGCCAGTAGTATACAAGGGACAGGTGCTGGCGAGCAGTACTTC. Protein: CASSIQGTGAGEQYF.

This chain links TRBV9 with TRBJ2-1; 8 positions match TRBD1. V trimming: 0 bases; J trimming: 0 bases; junction bases outside the gene matches: 2. Germline lookup yields CDR1 SGDLS and CDR2 YYNGEE. There are 16 residues in the CDR3. The CDR3, as DNA: TGTGCCAGCAGCGTAGAGGGGACAGGCTCCTACAATGAGCAGTTCTTC. Translation gives CASSVEGTGSYNEQFF.

The J gene is TRBJ1-1, the V gene TRBV10-1; no firm D call. Trimming removed 0 bases from V and 1 base from J, with 6 bases in between. CDR3 size: 14 residues. Looked up from germline, CDR1 is WNHNN and CDR2 is SYGVQD (reference sequence). CDR3: CASSESSRNTEAFF. CDR3 sequence (DNA): TGCGCCAGCAGTGAGTCTAGTCGGAACACTGAAGCTTTCTTT.

This rearrangement joins TRBV19 to TRBJ1-2; 12 bases are shared with TRBD1. CDR1 LNHDA and CDR2 SQIVND come from the germline V gene (reference sequence). This CDR3 contains 16 residues. The junction had 11 bases not matched to a gene; V was cut back by 5 bases and J by 7 bases. The CDR3 DNA sequence: TGTGCCAGTAGTCCATGGGACAGGGGGCGTGAAGTTGGCTACACCTTC. Its protein product is CASSPWDRGREVGYTF.